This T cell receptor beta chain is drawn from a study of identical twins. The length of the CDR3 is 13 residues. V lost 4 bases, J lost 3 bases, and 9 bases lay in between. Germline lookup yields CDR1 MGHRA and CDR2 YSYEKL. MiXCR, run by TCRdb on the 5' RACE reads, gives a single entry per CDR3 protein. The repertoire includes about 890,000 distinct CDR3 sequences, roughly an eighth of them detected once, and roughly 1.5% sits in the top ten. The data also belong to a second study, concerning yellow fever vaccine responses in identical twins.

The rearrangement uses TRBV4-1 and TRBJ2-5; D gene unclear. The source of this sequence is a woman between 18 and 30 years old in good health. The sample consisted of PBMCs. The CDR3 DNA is TGCGCCAGCAGCCTGATCGCAGAAGAGACCCAGTACTTC. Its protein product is CASSLIAEETQYF.